A selection of T cell receptor beta chains follows, all from one sample in a study of cytomegalovirus exposure and HLA in healthy donors. Sequenced by immunoSEQ multiplex PCR; TCRdb stores in-frame clones only, minus some. In the table there are more than 250,000 clones, roughly 88% of which are singletons. Sequencing used PBMCs. These receptors were obtained from a woman between 18 and 29 years old in good health and CMV-seronegative. The CDR3 runs from the conserved cysteine through the conserved F or W. A D gene is named only where the DNA matches it firmly. Where a row states a size, it is once, few, many or the class of an expanded clone; other rows omit it.

V gene	CDR3 length	clone size	J gene	D gene	CDR3 protein	CDR3 DNA
TRBV19	13	.	TRBJ1-2	.	CASRGQSNYGYTF	TGTGCCAGCCGTGGACAGTCTAACTATGGCTACACCTTC
TRBV18	14	.	TRBJ2-7	TRBD1	CASSPGQPSLEQYF	TGTGCCAGCTCACCGGGACAGCCCTCCTTAGAGCAGTACTTC
TRBV7-9	15	.	TRBJ2-7	TRBD1	CASSPGQGSGYEQYF	TGTGCCAGCAGCCCCGGACAGGGGAGCGGATACGAGCAGTACTTC
TRBV5-6	15	.	TRBJ1-4	TRBD1	CASSYAGTGVEKLFF	TGTGCCAGCAGCTACGCCGGGACAGGGGTTGAAAAACTGTTTTTT
TRBV9	16	once	TRBJ2-7	TRBD2	CASSVEGLTPSYEQYF	TGTGCCAGCAGCGTAGAGGGACTAACCCCATCCTACGAGCAGTACTTC
TRBV11-2	15	.	TRBJ2-1	TRBD2	CASRGTSGRTVEQFF	TGTGCCAGCAGAGGGACTAGCGGAAGAACCGTCGAGCAGTTCTTC
TRBV27	13	.	TRBJ1-1	.	CASSLPGQSWAFF	TGTGCCAGCAGTTTACCCGGACAGTCCTGGGCTTTCTTT
TRBV7-2	15	once	TRBJ2-7	.	CASSFAGASGDEQYF	TGTGCCAGCAGCTTCGCAGGGGCCTCCGGGGACGAGCAGTACTTC
TRBV27	14	.	TRBJ2-1	.	CASSGRGSYNEQFF	TGTGCCAGTTCGGGGCGGGGCTCCTACAATGAGCAGTTCTTC
TRBV4-3	15	.	TRBJ1-2	.	CASSQDFPAARDYTF	TGCGCCAGCAGCCAAGACTTCCCGGCCGCCCGGGACTACACCTTC
TRBV19	13	.	TRBJ2-5	.	CASTTFGGETQYF	TGTGCCAGTACTACCTTCGGGGGAGAGACCCAGTACTTC
TRBV27	16	once	TRBJ2-1	TRBD2	CASSPVRGGRYNEQFF	TGTGCCAGCAGTCCCGTTAGGGGCGGGAGATACAATGAGCAGTTCTTC
TRBV5-4	15	.	TRBJ1-1	TRBD1	CASSLSGTGANEAFF	TGTGCCAGCAGCTTGTCTGGGACAGGGGCCAATGAAGCTTTCTTT
TRBV7-2	16	few	TRBJ2-7	TRBD2	CASSLGMGLAGDEQYF	TGTGCCAGCAGCTTAGGTATGGGACTAGCGGGAGACGAGCAGTACTTC
TRBV18	12	.	TRBJ2-7	.	CASSPPGAEQYF	TGTGCCAGCTCACCGCCGGGAGCCGAGCAGTACTTC
TRBV9	15	once	TRBJ2-3	TRBD2	CASSVSGASTDTQYF	TGTGCCAGCAGCGTTAGCGGGGCTAGCACAGATACGCAGTATTTT
TRBV2	12	.	TRBJ1-1	.	CASSDRGTEAFF	TGTGCCAGCAGTGACAGGGGCACTGAAGCTTTCTTT
TRBV6-1	14	.	TRBJ2-4	.	CASSDHDKAGQIHF	TGTGCCAGCAGTGACCACGACAAGGCCGGACAGATCCACTTC
TRBV9	17	.	TRBJ2-2	.	CASSTRRQALGTGELFF	TGTGCCAGCAGCACCAGAAGACAGGCCCTGGGCACCGGGGAGCTGTTTTTT
TRBV7-9	16	.	TRBJ1-2	.	CASSPGGTVANYGYTF	TGTGCCAGCAGCCCGGGGGGAACAGTAGCTAACTATGGCTACACCTTC
TRBV19	14	few	TRBJ2-7	TRBD1	CASSRQGSSYEQYF	TGTGCCAGTAGTAGACAGGGGAGCTCCTACGAGCAGTACTTC
TRBV5-1	13	.	TRBJ2-7	TRBD1	CASGTGATYEQYF	TGCGCCAGCGGGACAGGGGCGACCTACGAGCAGTACTTC
TRBV27	18	.	TRBJ2-3	TRBD2	CASNPGLAGGPGTDTQYF	TGTGCCAGCAACCCGGGACTAGCGGGAGGGCCTGGCACAGATACGCAGTATTTT
TRBV27	14	.	TRBJ2-3	TRBD2	CASSLAGGTDTQYF	TGTGCCAGTAGTCTAGCGGGAGGAACAGATACGCAGTATTTT
TRBV2	14	.	TRBJ2-7	.	CASSPGQNAYEQYF	TGTGCCAGCAGTCCCGGACAGAATGCCTACGAGCAGTACTTC
TRBV5-5	16	.	TRBJ2-1	TRBD2	CASSLAVLAGGNEQFF	TGTGCCAGCAGCTTGGCCGTATTAGCGGGAGGGAATGAGCAGTTCTTC
TRBV15	13	.	TRBJ2-5	TRBD1	CATRGTGQETQYF	TGTGCCACCCGAGGGACAGGCCAAGAGACCCAGTACTTC
TRBV27	16	.	TRBJ2-1	TRBD1	CASSLLGTGEVNEQFF	TGTGCCAGCAGTTTATTAGGGACAGGGGAGGTTAATGAGCAGTTCTTC
TRBV19	15	.	TRBJ2-7	TRBD2	CASSAGLAGTYEQYF	TGTGCCAGTAGTGCGGGACTAGCGGGGACCTACGAGCAGTACTTC
TRBV18	14	.	TRBJ1-5	.	CASSPPETGQPQHF	TGTGCCAGCTCACCACCGGAAACCGGGCAGCCCCAGCATTTT
TRBV11-3	15	.	TRBJ2-1	.	CASSLGGLSYNEQFF	TGTGCCAGCAGCTTAGGTGGGCTCTCCTACAATGAGCAGTTCTTC
TRBV5-1	12	.	TRBJ2-2	.	CASSSKTGELFF	TGCGCCAGCAGTTCTAAGACCGGGGAGCTGTTTTTT
TRBV19	16	.	TRBJ2-3	TRBD1	CASTPLGTGVRDTQYF	TGTGCCAGTACCCCCTTGGGGACAGGGGTTAGAGATACGCAGTATTTT
TRBV14	14	.	TRBJ2-5	.	CASSQMGGRGTQYF	TGTGCCAGCAGCCAAATGGGAGGACGTGGGACCCAGTACTTC
TRBV5-1	15	.	TRBJ2-3	.	CASSLAGTGAGTQYF	TGCGCCAGCAGCTTGGCCGGGACTGGGGCAGGGACGCAGTATTTT
TRBV28	16	.	TRBJ2-7	TRBD2	CASSSEGTSDYYEQYF	TGTGCCAGCAGTTCGGAGGGGACTAGCGACTACTACGAGCAGTACTTC
TRBV27	16	.	TRBJ1-5	.	CASSRQGGGSNQPQHF	TGTGCCAGCAGCCGCCAGGGAGGAGGTAGCAATCAGCCCCAGCATTTT
TRBV5-5	13	.	TRBJ2-7	TRBD1	CASSRDREGEQYF	TGTGCCAGCAGCAGGGACAGGGAAGGCGAGCAGTACTTC
TRBV5-1	13	.	TRBJ2-1	TRBD1	CASGTADYNEQFF	TGCGCCAGCGGGACAGCGGACTACAATGAGCAGTTCTTC
TRBV2	14	.	TRBJ1-5	.	CASSDSEGNQPQHF	TGTGCCAGCAGTGATTCGGAGGGCAATCAGCCCCAGCATTTT
TRBV6-6	11	.	TRBJ2-7	.	CASSYRIEQYF	TGTGCCAGCAGTTATCGTATCGAGCAGTACTTC
TRBV5-8	14	.	TRBJ2-7	.	CASSLGLSSYEQYF	TGTGCCAGCAGCTTGGGTCTGAGCTCCTACGAGCAGTACTTC
TRBV4-1	17	.	TRBJ2-1	.	CASSQSRGKITYNEQFF	TGCGCCAGCAGCCAATCTCGAGGGAAAATAACCTACAATGAGCAGTTCTTC
TRBV5-1	16	.	TRBJ2-2	.	CASSLVPGADTGELFF	TGCGCCAGCAGCTTGGTTCCGGGAGCGGACACCGGGGAGCTGTTTTTT
TRBV5-1	13	.	TRBJ2-3	.	CASSLLVTDTQYF	TGCGCCAGCAGCTTGCTAGTCACAGATACGCAGTATTTT
TRBV2	15	.	TRBJ1-1	.	CASSSKPHLNTEAFF	TGTGCCAGCAGTTCCAAGCCCCATCTGAACACTGAAGCTTTCTTT
TRBV9	12	.	TRBJ2-5	TRBD2	CASSSGGETQYF	TGTGCCAGCAGTTCGGGAGGGGAGACCCAGTACTTC
TRBV29-1	13	.	TRBJ1-2	TRBD1	CSVGEQGANGYTF	TGCAGCGTTGGCGAGCAGGGGGCCAATGGCTACACCTTC